These T cell receptor beta chains were read from a single sample in a study of OX40 agonist ivuxolimab in advanced cancers. Sequencing used immunoSEQ multiplex PCR; TCRdb keeps in-frame clones, though not all of them. Here the sample spans 73,000 or so clones, more than 85% being singletons. The sequenced sample was CD4+ or CD8+ T cells sorted from blood, obtained in a trial of the OX40 agonist ivuxolimab. These receptors were obtained from an adult with an advanced solid tumor such as melanoma, head and neck, liver or kidney cancer. The CDR3 runs from the conserved cysteine through the conserved F or W. A D gene is named only where the DNA matches it firmly. Rows give clone size only sometimes, using once, few, many, or a class for an expanded clone.

j_gene: TRBJ2-5
d_gene: NA
abundance: NA
v_gene: TRBV5-1
CDR3nt: TGCGCCAGCAGCCGGACAGAAGAGACCCAGTACTTC
CDR3aa: CASSRTEETQYF

j_gene: TRBJ1-5
d_gene: NA
abundance: NA
v_gene: TRBV30
CDR3nt: TGTGCCTGGAGTACCGACTGGGGGACGGGGGATCAGCCCCAGCATTTT
CDR3aa: CAWSTDWGTGDQPQHF

j_gene: TRBJ2-3
d_gene: TRBD2
abundance: few
v_gene: TRBV14
CDR3nt: TGTGCCAGCAGCCATAAAATCAATATAGCGGGGGCTAGCACAGATACGCAGTATTTT
CDR3aa: CASSHKINIAGASTDTQYF

j_gene: TRBJ1-1
d_gene: NA
abundance: NA
v_gene: TRBV19
CDR3nt: TGTGCCAGTAGTATACAAGGAGGTCCGGCTGAAGCTTTCTTT
CDR3aa: CASSIQGGPAEAFF

j_gene: TRBJ1-2
d_gene: NA
abundance: NA
v_gene: TRBV6-1
CDR3nt: TGTGCCAGCAGGGAGGGTCCGTCGGGGAACTATGGCTACACCTTC
CDR3aa: CASREGPSGNYGYTF

j_gene: TRBJ2-1
d_gene: NA
abundance: NA
v_gene: TRBV10-3
CDR3nt: TGTGCCACTCTCGCGGGCGAGGGGCAGTTCTTC
CDR3aa: CATLAGEGQFF

j_gene: TRBJ1-2
d_gene: NA
abundance: NA
v_gene: TRBV5-4
CDR3nt: TGTGCCAGCAGCGCCAGACCCGCGCGCGGCGTCGGGAACTATGGCTACACCTTC
CDR3aa: CASSARPARGVGNYGYTF

j_gene: TRBJ1-5
d_gene: NA
abundance: NA
v_gene: TRBV18
CDR3nt: TGTGCCAGCTCACCTTTGGGTCAGGAGGGCAGCAATCAGCCCCAGCATTTT
CDR3aa: CASSPLGQEGSNQPQHF

j_gene: TRBJ2-1
d_gene: NA
abundance: NA
v_gene: TRBV5-1
CDR3nt: TGCGCCAGCAGCTTCGTAGGGCCCCCGCCGGATGAGCAGTTCTTC
CDR3aa: CASSFVGPPPDEQFF

j_gene: TRBJ1-2
d_gene: NA
abundance: NA
v_gene: TRBV6-6
CDR3nt: TGTGCCAGCAGTTACTTTATTCCTAGGGTAGACTATGGCTACACCTTC
CDR3aa: CASSYFIPRVDYGYTF

j_gene: TRBJ2-1
d_gene: TRBD1
abundance: NA
v_gene: TRBV19
CDR3nt: TGTGCCAGTAGTACCCGCCGGGACAGGGGGTTGGGCAATGAGCAGTTCTTC
CDR3aa: CASSTRRDRGLGNEQFF

j_gene: TRBJ2-2
d_gene: NA
abundance: NA
v_gene: TRBV4-1
CDR3nt: TGCGCCAGCAGCCAAGCCGGGACGGACACCGGGGAGCTGTTTTTT
CDR3aa: CASSQAGTDTGELFF

j_gene: TRBJ1-2
d_gene: NA
abundance: NA
v_gene: TRBV6-5
CDR3nt: TGTGCCAGCAGTCCTAGTGGACAGATCTATGGCTACACCTTC
CDR3aa: CASSPSGQIYGYTF

j_gene: TRBJ2-5
d_gene: TRBD1
abundance: NA
v_gene: TRBV29-1
CDR3nt: TGCAGCGTTGACGACACGGACAGGGGCCCCCAAGAGACCCAGTACTTC
CDR3aa: CSVDDTDRGPQETQYF

j_gene: TRBJ2-7
d_gene: NA
abundance: NA
v_gene: TRBV6-5
CDR3nt: TGTGCCAGCAGTCCACAGGCCTGGAACGAGCAGTACTTC
CDR3aa: CASSPQAWNEQYF

j_gene: TRBJ1-1
d_gene: NA
abundance: NA
v_gene: TRBV4-2
CDR3nt: TGTGCCAGCAGCCAAGTTCCTTCGGGAGGGATGAACACTGAAGCTTTCTTT
CDR3aa: CASSQVPSGGMNTEAFF

j_gene: TRBJ2-7
d_gene: TRBD1
abundance: NA
v_gene: TRBV14
CDR3nt: TGTGCCAGCAGCCATGGACAGGGAGGACCCTACGAGCAGTACTTC
CDR3aa: CASSHGQGGPYEQYF